This T cell receptor beta chain was obtained from a study of CD8 T cells in Susac syndrome. Study at large: Active disease was present in about six of the sequenced Susac syndrome patients, and remission in eight.

CDR3 length equals 14 residues. Between the trimmed V and J ends, which lost 7 bases and 2 bases, there was a span of 11 bases. Germline-derived CDR1 and CDR2 are MNHEY and SMNVEV (reference sequence). Negative magnetic isolation gave CD8+ and CD4+ cells; FACS enriched CD8+ TEMRA. Concerning this clonotype: Its cognate antigen is unknown.

After extraction with the RNeasy kit, roughly 0.45 to 1 ug of the RNA was reverse transcribed using random hexamers. TCRdb re-called the immunoSEQ multiplex PCR reads through MiXCR, storing one row per CDR3 protein. The sample carries approximately 83,000 distinct CDR3 sequences, 94% recorded once. Study observations and caveats: The total CD8+ repertoires yielded fewer than 20 Susac-specific public clones and the CD8+ TEMRA repertoires yielded 5 or 6.

This receptor was identified in a human donor with Susac syndrome. The V gene is TRBV27, the J gene TRBJ1-4; D not certain. Sequencing was done on a sample of CD8+ T cells from PBMCs. The DNA for the CDR3 is TGTGCCAGCAAGTTTACAGCTACTAATGAAAAACTGTTTTTT. It specifies CASKFTATNEKLFF.